The 26 T cell receptor beta chains reported below all come from one sample, sequenced in a study of regulatory T cells in long-lasting Graves disease. Building the TCR beta libraries relied on iRepertoire HTBI primers, and CDR3 regions underwent Arm-PCR. TCRdb re-called the multiplex PCR reads through MiXCR, storing one row per CDR3 protein. This sample has more than 350,000 distinct CDR3 sequences, with around 20% found just once. Time point specified: persistent/refractory GD, antithyroid drugs over 5 years with positive TRAb. Following extraction of RNA from PBMCs, that RNA was used to make the TCR library. Sample: peripheral blood mononuclear cells (PBMCs), taken when the disease was refractory, from a patient treated with antithyroid drugs. These receptors were collected from a female donor with Graves disease.

This clonotype was observed a few times. The genes are TRBV3-1 and TRBJ1-5; D not certain. The V end lost 4 bases, the J end lost 4 bases, and 8 bases lay between the germline ends. CDR3 length: 13 amino acids. Germline CDR1 reads LGHDT; CDR2 reads YNNKEL (reference sequence). CDR3 protein: CASSPSVNQPQHF. The CDR3 DNA follows: TGTGCCAGCAGCCCATCCGTGAATCAGCCCCAGCATTTT.

The chain has TRBV6-8 and TRBJ1-5; D ambiguous. V lost 2 bases and J 3 bases, leaving 20 bases between the germline ends. CDR3 length: 18 amino acids. Germline V gene data show CDR1 as MNHGY and CDR2 as SAAAGT. CDR3: CASSYPPPRCRFNQPQHF. DNA for the CDR3: TGTGCCAGCAGTTACCCCCCGCCCCGATGCCGGTTCAATCAGCCCCAGCATTTT.

This clonotype has ten or more counts. The genes are TRBV3-1 and TRBJ1-5, with D hard to call. Trimming pared 3 bases from V and 6 bases from J, leaving 9 bases between. The CDR3 extends over 13 amino acids. CDR1 is LGHDT, CDR2 YNNKEL, per germline (reference sequence). The CDR3 DNA sequence: TGTGCCAGCAGCCACTTAGGTCGTCAGCCCCAGCATTTT. Its translation is CASSHLGRQPQHF.

This clonotype was detected once. The chain is built from TRBV6-9 and TRBJ2-1; tentative D call: TRBD1 (7 bases). CDR3 length: 16 residues. Trimming removed 3 bases at V and 1 base at J, with 13 bases between. Germline V lookup: CDR1 MNHGY, CDR2 SVAAGI. The CDR3 spells CASSYVQGGSYNEQFF. The DNA for the CDR3 is TGTGCCAGCAGTTACGTCCAGGGGGGATCCTACAATGAGCAGTTCTTC.

This clonotype appeared a few times. The CDR3: CATSRGTSGIGGELFF. DNA for the CDR3: TGTGCCACCAGCAGAGGGACTAGCGGGATTGGCGGGGAGCTGTTTTTT. The gene calls are TRBV15 and TRBJ2-2, with TRBD2 matching 12 bases. Germline CDR1 LNHNV, CDR2 YYDKDF (reference sequence). The CDR3 is 16 residues long. The V segment lost 1 base and the J segment 7 bases; nucleotides outside the gene matches: 4.

This clonotype was picked up many times. This chain connects TRBV7-9 to TRBJ2-7; 10 bases are a match to TRBD1. Unmatched junction bases numbered 5, after V lost 5 bases and J lost 1 base. CDR3 size: 15 residues. Germline lookup yields CDR1 SEHNR and CDR2 FQNEAQ (reference sequence). DNA of the CDR3: TGTGCCAGCAGCAACAGGGACAGGGGATCCTACGAGCAGTACTTC. Amino acids: CASSNRDRGSYEQYF.

This clonotype was counted between two and nine times. Germline is not matched at one junction end, which may reflect a read error. This chain uses TRBV19 with TRBJ1-5; perhaps TRBD1 as D (6 bases). There are 17 residues in the CDR3. In germline, CDR1 is LNHDA, CDR2 SQIVND (reference sequence). DNA of the CDR3: TGTGCCAGTAGTGTCTCCCACGGTGGCGGGGGCAATCCGCCCCAGCATTTT. It specifies CASSVSHGGGGNPPQHF.

As concerns this clonotype: It may be a read error: a sequence one base away is much more abundant. The conserved phenylalanine or tryptophan normally closing the CDR3 is absent here, so this likely arose from a read error. The CDR3 DNA reads TGTGCCAGCAGAATACAGGGGCTTGAAGCTTTCATT. This encodes CASRIQGLEAFI. This chain links TRBV12-3 or TRBV12-4 with TRBJ1-1, with 7 positions matching TRBD1. V dropped 6 bases and J dropped 7; count of bases not matched to a gene: 5. The CDR3 totals 12 residues.

Points on this clonotype: The junction departs from the called germline gene at one end, perhaps through a read error. This chain connects TRBV5-1 to TRBJ2-5, with D possibly being TRBD2 (5 bases). Germline CDR1 SGHRS, CDR2 YFSETQ. The CDR3 runs to 14 residues. DNA of the CDR3: TGTGCCAGCGGCCTCCGACACTACCAAGAGACCCAGTACTTC. Amino acids: CASGLRHYQETQYF. Full variable domain (rest looked up from reference TRBV5-1 and TRBJ2-5): KAGVTQTPRYLIKTRGQQVTLSCSPISGHRSVSWYQQTPGQGLQFLFEYFSETQRNKGNFPGRFSGRQFSNSRSEMNVSTLELGDSALYLCASGLRHYQETQYFGPGTRLLVL.

This clonotype was picked up a small number of times. The genes are TRBV5-6 and TRBJ2-3, with 10 bases that match TRBD2. V shed 4 bases, J shed 1 base, and the junction held 3 bases outside the gene matches. The germline V gene has CDR1 SGHDT and CDR2 YYEEEE. The CDR3 has 15 amino acids. CDR3 loop: CASSPLAGGTDTQYF. CDR3 bases: TGTGCCAGCAGCCCGCTAGCGGGAGGCACAGATACGCAGTATTTT.

The table lists this clonotype with many counts. This chain's CDR3 is CASSLDKAGNTIYF. DNA for the CDR3: TGTGCCAGCAGCTTAGATAAAGCTGGAAACACCATATATTTT. The chain uses TRBV7-2 and TRBJ1-3; D call uncertain. Germline-derived CDR1 and CDR2 are SGHTA and FQGNSA. The CDR3 has 14 residues. The V end lost 1 base, the J end lost 2 bases, and 6 bases lay between the germline ends. Combining the CDR3 with reference TRBV7-2 and TRBJ1-3 gives the whole variable domain GAGVSQSPSNKVTEKGKDVELRCDPISGHTALYWYRQSLGQGLEFLIYFQGNSAPDKSGLPSDRFSAERTGGSVSTLTIQRTQQEDSAVYLCASSLDKAGNTIYFGEGSWLTVV.

This clonotype was found many times. The rearrangement uses TRBV5-1 and TRBJ2-7; TRBD1 matches at 7 bases. The CDR3 sequence is 15 residues long. J lost 3 bases, V lost 1 base, and 7 bases had no gene match. Germline V lookup: CDR1 SGHRS, CDR2 YFSETQ. The CDR3 loop is CASSLTTGYNYEQYF. The CDR3 bases are TGCGCCAGCAGCTTGACGACAGGGTATAACTACGAGCAGTACTTC.

The chain uses TRBV7-9 and TRBJ2-7; 9 nucleotides match TRBD2. The germline V gene has CDR1 SEHNR and CDR2 FQNEAQ (reference sequence). The CDR3 extends over 15 amino acids. V lost 5 bases and J lost 3; bases outside the gene matches: 8. The CDR3 DNA reads TGTGCCAGCAGCAAAGAGACTAGCGGAGACTACGAGCAGTACTTC. It is translated as CASSKETSGDYEQYF. Full variable domain (missing parts from reference TRBV7-9 and TRBJ2-7): DTGVSQNPRHKITKRGQNVTFRCDPISEHNRLYWYRQTLGQGPEFLTYFQNEAQLEKSRLLSDRFSAERPKGSFSTLEIQRTEQGDSAMYLCASSKETSGDYEQYFGPGTRLTVT.

This clonotype came up a few times. The V call is TRBV20-1, the J call TRBJ2-7; weak D call: TRBD2 (6 bases). The germline V gene has CDR1 DFQATT and CDR2 SNEGSKA (reference sequence). The length of the CDR3 is 14 residues. Trimming pared 1 base from V and 3 bases from J, leaving 13 bases between. The CDR3 DNA sequence: TGCAGTGCTAGAGGTAGCGGTACCCTCTACGAGCAGTACTTC. Its protein is CSARGSGTLYEQYF.

DNA of the CDR3: TGTGCCAGCAGCTTAGCGGGGGGCGGGTACGAGCAGTACTTC. Translated, it gives CASSLAGGGYEQYF. The V gene is TRBV7-2, the J gene TRBJ2-7; TRBD1 or TRBD2 may be the D gene (6 bases each). V lost 0 bases to trimming and J lost 4 bases, with 10 bases between them. This CDR3 has 14 amino acids. Germline CDR1 SGHTA, CDR2 FQGNSA.

The table lists this clonotype with many counts. The chain is built from TRBV2 and TRBJ2-3, with no clear D. With 5 bases removed from V and 9 bases from J, the gap between germline ends came to 15 bases. CDR1 SNHLY and CDR2 FYNNEI come from the germline V gene. This CDR3 is built from 13 residues. CDR3 sequence (DNA): TGTGCCAGCAGTACCCGACTTGCGGAGACGCAGTATTTT. Protein: CASSTRLAETQYF.

This clonotype showed up just a few times. The chain recombines TRBV28 with TRBJ2-3; tentative D call: TRBD2 (6 bases). The germline gives CDR1 MDHEN, CDR2 SYDVKM. Deletions cut 7 bases from V and 4 bases from J, with 21 bases between. The CDR3 consists of 16 residues. CDR3 residues: CASTPPGLTSPDTQYF. CDR3 bases: TGTGCCAGCACCCCCCCGGGACTCACATCCCCAGATACGCAGTATTTT.

This clonotype was counted at least ten times. J is TRBJ2-4 and V is TRBV28; the match to TRBD2 covers 7 bases. The V segment lost 3 bases and the J segment 7 bases; nucleotides outside the gene matches: 12. Per the germline V gene, CDR1 is MDHEN and CDR2 is SYDVKM. CDR3 length: 16 residues. CDR3 sequence reads: CASSFWGGGVVNIQYF. The CDR3 DNA sequence: TGTGCCAGCAGTTTCTGGGGGGGGGGGGTTGTGAACATTCAGTACTTC.

The V gene is TRBV7-2, the J gene TRBJ2-2; 9 bases line up with TRBD2. Losses at the gene ends were 4 bases for V and 2 bases for J; bases not matched to a gene: 5. The CDR3 contains 16 residues. Germline CDR1 is SGHTA and CDR2 is FQGNSA. In DNA, the CDR3 is TGTGCCAGCAGCTCACCTAGCGGGACCAACACCGGGGAGCTGTTTTTT. It yields the protein CASSSPSGTNTGELFF.

The DNA for the CDR3 is TGCAGCGTTGGACTAGCGGGAGTCTACGAGCAGTACTTC. Residues: CSVGLAGVYEQYF. V gene TRBV29-1 combines with J gene TRBJ2-7, with 12 bases identical to TRBD2. The CDR3 has 13 residues. Germline CDR1 is SQVTM and CDR2 is ANQGSEA. Trimming cost V 4 bases and J 3 bases; bases outside gene matches: 1.

In the case of this clonotype: Since a much larger clone is just one base distant, this may be a read error. The chain combines TRBV28 with TRBJ1-4, with a weak D call TRBD1 (6 bases). Trimming took off 5 bases at V and 8 bases at J, with 15 bases between the two ends. This CDR3 has 14 residues. The germline gives CDR1 MDHEN, CDR2 SYDVKM. CDR3 in DNA: TGTGCCAGCAGTCCGGGCAGGGGTTGGGAAAAACTGTTTTTT. This gives the protein CASSPGRGWEKLFF.

This clonotype was recorded at least ten times. The V gene is TRBV7-2, the J gene TRBJ2-7; D is possibly TRBD1 (7 bases). In germline, CDR1 is SGHTA, CDR2 FQGNSA. V was shortened by 6 bases and J by 2 bases, with 14 bases between the two germline ends. The CDR3 contains 14 residues. The CDR3 loop is CASRARGVTYEQYF. The CDR3 bases are TGTGCCAGCAGAGCCAGGGGGGTGACCTACGAGCAGTACTTC.

This clonotype was seen many times. The CDR3 reads CASSSAGGPTGELFF. The CDR3 DNA is TGTGCCAGCAGTTCAGCGGGAGGCCCCACCGGGGAGCTGTTTTTT. The chain carries TRBV28 and TRBJ2-2, with TRBD2 matching 9 bases. J was trimmed by 4 bases and V by 4 bases; bases with no gene match: 4. The V gene's germline CDR1 is MDHEN and CDR2 SYDVKM. CDR3 length: 15 residues.

The chain employs TRBV29-1 and TRBJ2-1; weak D call: TRBD1 (6 bases). This CDR3 spans 14 amino acids. Germline V gene sequence: CDR1 SQVTM, CDR2 ANQGSEA. The V end lost 6 bases, the J end lost 4 bases, and 16 bases lay between the germline ends. The CDR3 DNA reads TGCAGCGTAGGGGGAGACTTTCAGTACAATGAGCAGTTCTTC. Protein: CSVGGDFQYNEQFF.

The table lists this clonotype with a few counts. The rearrangement links TRBV28 to TRBJ2-1, with D unclear. The germline gives CDR1 MDHEN, CDR2 SYDVKM. The V end lost 11 bases, the J end lost 4 bases, and 21 bases lay between the germline ends. The CDR3 has 15 amino acids. CDR3 residues: CASSPTASVYNEQFF. DNA for the CDR3: TGTGCCTCTTCCCCCACAGCCTCCGTGTACAATGAGCAGTTCTTC.

In nucleotides, the CDR3 is TGTGCCAGCAGCTTGTGGACGGCCAGCTCTGGAAACACCATATATTTT. It encodes CASSLWTASSGNTIYF. This chain connects TRBV5-5 to TRBJ1-3, with D unclear. The germline V gene encodes CDR1 SGHKS and CDR2 YYEKEE (reference sequence). This CDR3 has 16 residues. The ends were cut back, 1 base at V and 0 bases at J, with 11 bases in the middle.